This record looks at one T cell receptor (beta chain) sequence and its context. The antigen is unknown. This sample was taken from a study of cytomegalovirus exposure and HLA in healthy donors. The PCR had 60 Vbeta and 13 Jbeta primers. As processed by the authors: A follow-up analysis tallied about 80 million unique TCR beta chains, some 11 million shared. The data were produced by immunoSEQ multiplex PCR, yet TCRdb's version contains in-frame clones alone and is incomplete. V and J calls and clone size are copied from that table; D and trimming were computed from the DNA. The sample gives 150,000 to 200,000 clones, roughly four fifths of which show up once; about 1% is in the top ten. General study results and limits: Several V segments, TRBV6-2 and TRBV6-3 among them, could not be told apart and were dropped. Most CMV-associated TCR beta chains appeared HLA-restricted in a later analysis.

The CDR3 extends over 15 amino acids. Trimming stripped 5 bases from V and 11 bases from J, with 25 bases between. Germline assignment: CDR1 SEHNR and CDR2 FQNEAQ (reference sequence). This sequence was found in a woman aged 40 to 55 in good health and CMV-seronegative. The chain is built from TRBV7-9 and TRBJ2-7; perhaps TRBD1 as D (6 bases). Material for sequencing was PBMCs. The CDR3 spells CASSTSRDTGLMKYF. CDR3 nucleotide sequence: TGTGCCAGCAGCACCTCCCGGGACACAGGGTTGATGAAGTACTTC.